This T cell receptor beta chain was identified in a study of blood T cell repertoires in COVID-19. Study overall: COVID-19 samples from acute and convalescent phases originated in the United States, Italy and Spain. T cells, B-cell-depleted T cells, or PBMCs provided the cDNA or gDNA that served as material.

Original handling: Counts of nucleated cells, estimated from reference gene primer amplification, were obtained. Method: immunoSEQ multiplex PCR; TCRdb's copy keeps in-frame clones and lacks some. That table gives V, J and clone size, and the DNA gave D and trimming. Of about 73,000 clones in the sample, 82% were seen once. V trimming: 1 base; J trimming: 4 bases; junction bases outside the gene matches: 3. There are 15 residues in the CDR3. CDR1 LGHDT and CDR2 YNNKEL come from the germline V gene (reference sequence). Material: peripheral blood. The TCR sequence derives from an older woman with acute or convalescent COVID-19. The V call is TRBV3-1 (or the pseudogene TRBV3-2), the J call TRBJ2-4; 8 nucleotides line up with TRBD2. The CDR3 region has the DNA TGTGCCAGCAGCCAAGTCACGGGAGGGAAAAACATTCAGTACTTC. Translation gives CASSQVTGGKNIQYF.